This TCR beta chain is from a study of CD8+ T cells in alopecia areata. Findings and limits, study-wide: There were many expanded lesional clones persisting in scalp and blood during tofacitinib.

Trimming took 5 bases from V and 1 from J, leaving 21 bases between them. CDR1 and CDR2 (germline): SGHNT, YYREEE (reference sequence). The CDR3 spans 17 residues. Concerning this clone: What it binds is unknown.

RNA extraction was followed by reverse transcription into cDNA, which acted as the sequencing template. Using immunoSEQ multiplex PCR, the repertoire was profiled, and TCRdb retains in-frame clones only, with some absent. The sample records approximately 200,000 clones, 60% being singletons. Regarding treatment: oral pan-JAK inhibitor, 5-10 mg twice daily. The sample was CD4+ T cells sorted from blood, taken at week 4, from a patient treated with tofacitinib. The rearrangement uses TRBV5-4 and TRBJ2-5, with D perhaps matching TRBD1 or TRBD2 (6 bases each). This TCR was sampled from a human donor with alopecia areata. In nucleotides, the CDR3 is TGTGCCAGCAGGCGCCGCGGGGCAGGGGTAGGCCAAGAGACCCAGTACTTC. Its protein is CASRRRGAGVGQETQYF.